This T cell receptor (beta chain) comes out of a study of response to subunit inactivated influenza vaccine. At least ten counts were recorded for this clonotype. What it binds is unknown. TCRdb re-called the RT-PCR reads with MiXCR, one entry per CDR3 protein. The sample carries under 200,000 distinct CDR3 sequences, around 9.9% recorded once. General observations from the study: Seasonal influenza vaccination, on each occasion, was suggested by the authors to recruit few new T cells.

J was trimmed by 11 bases and V by 4 bases; bases with no gene match: 11. The germline V gene encodes CDR1 SGHRS and CDR2 YFSETQ. This CDR3 spans 14 amino acids. The sample was non-naive T cells sorted from PBMCs, taken 45 days after vaccination. The chain has TRBV5-1 and TRBJ2-1; 8 nucleotides agree with TRBD1. This TCR was sampled from a man in his fifties or sixties who received an inactivated influenza vaccine. Here the CDR3 reads CASSPDTTGGKQFF. DNA for the CDR3: TGCGCCAGCAGCCCGGACACAACAGGGGGAAAGCAGTTCTTC.